This TCR beta chain was sequenced for a study of T cell responses to AZD1222 COVID-19 vaccine. Study-level findings and limits: Spike-specific TCR breadth and depth went up after people got two AZD1222 doses. Most donors were white British, females outnumbered males, and clonal diversity was possibly underestimated. It was only after the peak T cell response that any repertoires were sampled.

This clone was counted between two and nine times. Its matching antigen is unknown. The data were produced by immunoSEQ multiplex PCR, yet TCRdb's version contains in-frame clones alone and is incomplete. The data contain over 150,000 clones, approximately 87% of them singletons. Germline trimming cut 1 base from V and 2 bases from J; bases unmatched to any gene: 7. The germline gives CDR1 SGDLS, CDR2 YYNGEE. This CDR3 contains 16 residues. The sequencing used peripheral blood, collected on day 0 of MenACWY control vaccination. The TCR comes from an adult in good health. The chain joins TRBV9 to TRBJ2-3; 7 nucleotides match TRBD1. CDR3 residues: CASSVLGQPNTDTQYF. The CDR3 bases are TGTGCCAGCAGCGTATTGGGACAGCCTAACACAGATACGCAGTATTTT.